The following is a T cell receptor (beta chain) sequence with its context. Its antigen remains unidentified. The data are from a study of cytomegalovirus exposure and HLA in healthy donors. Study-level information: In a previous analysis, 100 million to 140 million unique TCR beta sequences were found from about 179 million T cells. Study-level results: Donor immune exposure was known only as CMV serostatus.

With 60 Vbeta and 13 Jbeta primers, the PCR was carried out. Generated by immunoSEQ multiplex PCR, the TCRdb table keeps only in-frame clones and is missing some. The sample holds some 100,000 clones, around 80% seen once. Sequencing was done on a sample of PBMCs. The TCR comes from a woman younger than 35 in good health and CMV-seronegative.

The CDR3 nucleotides are TGTGCCTGGAGTGTACTTCCCGTGGCAGGAAGCTCCTACGAGCAGTACTTC. Encoded protein: CAWSVLPVAGSSYEQYF. The V call is TRBV30, the J call TRBJ2-7; D call uncertain. The V and J ends lost 0 bases and 0 bases respectively, with 18 bases between them. The germline gives CDR1 GTSNPN, CDR2 SVGIG (reference sequence). The CDR3 totals 17 residues. The entire variable domain, with the rest obtained from reference TRBV30 and TRBJ2-7, is as follows: SQTIHQWPATLVQPVGSPLSLECTVEGTSNPNLYWYRQAAGRGLQLLFYSVGIGQISSEVPQNLSASRPQDRQFILSSKKLLLSDSGFYLCAWSVLPVAGSSYEQYFGPGTRLTVT.